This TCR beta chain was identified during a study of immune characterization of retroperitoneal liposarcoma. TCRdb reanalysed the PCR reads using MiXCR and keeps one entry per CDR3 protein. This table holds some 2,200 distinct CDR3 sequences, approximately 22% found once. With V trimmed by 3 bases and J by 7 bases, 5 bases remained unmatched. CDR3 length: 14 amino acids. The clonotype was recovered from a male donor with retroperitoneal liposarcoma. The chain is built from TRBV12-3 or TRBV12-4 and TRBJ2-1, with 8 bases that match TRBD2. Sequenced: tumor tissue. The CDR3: CASSLLSGRNEQFF. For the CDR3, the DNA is TGTGCCAGCAGTTTGTTGAGCGGGAGAAATGAGCAGTTCTTC.